Shown below are 21 T cell receptor beta chains from a single sample sequenced in a study of early stage breast cancer tumors. Libraries were prepared by immunoSEQ multiplex PCR; TCRdb keeps only in-frame clonotypes and omits some of them. Among about 38,000 clones listed, around 68% were seen once. Sequenced input: blood. These TCRs come from a person aged 60 to 70 with breast cancer.

This chain joins TRBV7-9 and TRBJ1-1; no clear D. Trimming removed 6 bases from V and 7 bases from J, with 9 bases in between. CDR1 and CDR2 from the germline V gene are SEHNR and FQNEAQ (reference sequence). This CDR3 comprises 11 residues. The CDR3, as DNA: TGTGCCAGCAGGGGAGCGGGTGAAGCTTTCTTT. This sequence encodes CASRGAGEAFF. Together with reference TRBV7-9 and TRBJ1-1, the CDR3 gives the full variable domain: DTGVSQNPRHKITKRGQNVTFRCDPISEHNRLYWYRQTLGQGPEFLTYFQNEAQLEKSRLLSDRFSAERPKGSFSTLEIQRTEQGDSAMYLCASRGAGEAFFGQGTRLTVV.

This clone was recorded a few times. V usage is TRBV9 and J usage is TRBJ1-1; 7 nucleotides line up with TRBD1. The V and J ends lost 4 bases and 0 bases, in that order; junction bases with no gene match: 12. The CDR3 is made up of 17 amino acids. The germline V gene encodes CDR1 SGDLS and CDR2 YYNGEE. The CDR3 region is CASSPRQGRNMNTEAFF. The CDR3 bases are TGTGCCAGCAGCCCGAGACAGGGACGTAATATGAACACTGAAGCTTTCTTT.

This chain connects TRBV5-8 to TRBJ2-3; D gene uncertain. This CDR3 spans 12 amino acids. Germline assignment: CDR1 SGHTS and CDR2 YDEGEE. V dropped 2 bases and J dropped 7 bases, with 8 bases sitting between them. The CDR3 protein is CASSFPENTQYF. CDR3 sequence (DNA): TGTGCCAGCAGCTTTCCCGAGAATACGCAGTATTTT.

The chain links TRBV6-4 to TRBJ1-1; 9 bases map to TRBD1. CDR3 size: 15 residues. Per germline, CDR1 MRHNA and CDR2 SNTAGT. Trimming cost V 0 bases and J 5 bases; bases outside gene matches: 4. The CDR3 DNA is TGTGCCAGCAGTGACTCGACAGGGGGGAGGACTGAAGCTTTCTTT. It encodes CASSDSTGGRTEAFF.

The rearrangement links TRBV5-1 to TRBJ2-7; D call uncertain. This CDR3 is 15 amino acids long. Per the germline V gene, CDR1 is SGHRS and CDR2 is YFSETQ. Trimming took 0 bases from V and 3 from J, leaving 13 bases between them. CDR3 sequence (DNA): TGCGCCAGCAGCTTGGTAGGCGTTGGGGACTACGAGCAGTACTTC. This gives the protein CASSLVGVGDYEQYF.

The chain links TRBV11-2 to TRBJ2-2, with a possible D match to TRBD1 (6 bases). V was clipped by 5 bases and J by 7 bases, with 14 bases between them. In germline, CDR1 is SGHAT, CDR2 FQNNGV. The CDR3 length is 14 residues. This CDR3 is CASSQSPGVGELFF. The CDR3 DNA is TGTGCCAGCAGCCAATCCCCAGGGGTCGGGGAGCTGTTTTTT.

CDR3 nucleotide sequence: TGTGCCAGCAGCTTATTCGGTGGAAACGAGCAGTACTTC. It specifies CASSLFGGNEQYF. The rearrangement joins TRBV7-9 to TRBJ2-7; unclear D gene. The length of the CDR3 is 13 residues. The germline CDR1 and CDR2 sequences are SEHNR and FQNEAQ (reference sequence). V was cut by 2 bases and J by 5 bases, with 10 bases left in between.

The chain joins TRBV27 to TRBJ1-2; 8 nucleotides line up with TRBD1. The V segment lost 3 bases and the J segment 5 bases; nucleotides outside the gene matches: 11. Germline-derived CDR1 and CDR2 are MNHEY and SMNVEV (reference sequence). The CDR3 covers 16 residues. The CDR3 region has the DNA TGTGCCAGCAGTTTGGGCCCCGGGACAGGAGGATATGGCTACACCTTC. Translation gives CASSLGPGTGGYGYTF.

Only one count was recorded for this clone. The junction does not match germline at one end; this may be a read error. J is TRBJ2-3 and V is TRBV7-7; D is uncertain. CDR1 SSHAT and CDR2 FNYEAQ come from the germline V gene (reference sequence). This CDR3 contains 13 residues. CDR3 protein: CASSLDRTDTQYF. The CDR3 coding sequence is TGTGCTAGCAGCTTAGATCGGACAGATACGCAGTATTTT.

The chain recombines TRBV27 with TRBJ2-7; possibly TRBD1 for D (6 bases). V was pared by 5 bases and J by 0 bases, with 8 bases between. This CDR3 contains 13 residues. Germline V CDR1 and CDR2: MNHEY, SMNVEV (reference sequence). The DNA for the CDR3 is TGTGCCAGCAGTCAGGGGACCTCCTACGAGCAGTACTTC. Amino acids: CASSQGTSYEQYF.

This chain uses TRBV4-1 with TRBJ2-3; D is undetermined. The CDR3 spans 13 residues. Germline V gives CDR1 MGHRA, CDR2 YSYEKL. V was pared by 4 bases and J by 4 bases, with 9 bases between. The CDR3 loop is CASSRALPDTQYF. CDR3 coding DNA: TGCGCCAGCAGCCGCGCCTTGCCAGATACGCAGTATTTT.

The sample holds a few counts of this clone. The V and J genes are TRBV4-1 and TRBJ1-5; the D is unclear. V was cut by 1 base and J by 2 bases, with 12 bases left in between. Germline V gives CDR1 MGHRA, CDR2 YSYEKL. CDR3 size: 16 residues. CDR3 protein: CASSQGEGVGNQPQHF. CDR3 coding DNA: TGCGCCAGCAGCCAAGGGGAGGGTGTGGGCAATCAGCCCCAGCATTTT.

This chain's CDR3 is CASNPGPPGPYNEQFF. The CDR3 DNA is TGTGCCAGCAATCCCGGGCCCCCGGGGCCCTACAATGAGCAGTTCTTC. The rearrangement links TRBV6-6 to TRBJ2-1; the D call may be TRBD1 or TRBD2 (5 bases each). Looked up from germline, CDR1 is MNHNY and CDR2 is SVGAGI (reference sequence). Trimming cost V 7 bases and J 2 bases, with 18 bases left between them. The CDR3 runs 16 residues.

The rearrangement uses TRBV7-9 and TRBJ2-7; 9 positions agree with TRBD1. From germline, CDR1 is SEHNR and CDR2 FQNEAQ (reference sequence). This CDR3 comprises 15 residues. J gave up 5 bases and V 2 bases, and 7 bases lay outside the gene matches. CDR3 in DNA: TGTGCCAGCAGCTTAAGTCCGGGACAGGGTCACGAGCAGTACTTC. It translates to CASSLSPGQGHEQYF. Together with reference TRBV7-9 and TRBJ2-7, the CDR3 gives the full variable domain: DTGVSQNPRHKITKRGQNVTFRCDPISEHNRLYWYRQTLGQGPEFLTYFQNEAQLEKSRLLSDRFSAERPKGSFSTLEIQRTEQGDSAMYLCASSLSPGQGHEQYFGPGTRLTVT.

The chain employs TRBV7-9 and TRBJ1-1; the D gene is possibly TRBD1 (6 bases). Germline-derived CDR1 and CDR2 are SEHNR and FQNEAQ (reference sequence). V was pared by 5 bases and J by 1 base, with 20 bases between. The CDR3 is made up of 17 amino acids. The CDR3 DNA is TGTGCCAGCAGCCCCCCCGGGGGGCGCGGTAAGAACACTGAAGCTTTCTTT. Its protein product is CASSPPGGRGKNTEAFF.

The gene calls are TRBV28 and TRBJ2-3; 10 bases align to TRBD2. The ends lost 6 bases at V and 3 bases at J; junction bases unmatched: 6. This CDR3 region has 15 residues. Per germline, CDR1 MDHEN and CDR2 SYDVKM. CDR3 sequence (DNA): TGTGCCAGCAGCAGGACTAGCGGATTAACAGATACGCAGTATTTT. This gives the protein CASSRTSGLTDTQYF.

V is TRBV30 and J is TRBJ2-5; D is ambiguous. V lost 2 bases and J 4 bases, leaving 14 bases between the germline ends. Germline V CDR1 and CDR2: GTSNPN, SVGIG (reference sequence). The CDR3 length is 14 residues. Written as DNA, the CDR3 is TGTGCCTGGAGTAAAGGGCAGGCTCGAGAGACCCAGTACTTC. It translates to CAWSKGQARETQYF. Complete variable domain (other parts from reference TRBV30 and TRBJ2-5): SQTIHQWPATLVQPVGSPLSLECTVEGTSNPNLYWYRQAAGRGLQLLFYSVGIGQISSEVPQNLSASRPQDRQFILSSKKLLLSDSGFYLCAWSKGQARETQYFGPGTRLLVL.

CDR3 DNA sequence: TGTGCCAGCAGCCGAGCCTACAATGAGCAGTTCTTC. Encoded protein: CASSRAYNEQFF. This chain joins TRBV5-4 and TRBJ2-1; D remains unclear. The CDR3 consists of 12 residues. V dropped 4 bases and J dropped 2 bases, with 4 bases sitting between them. Germline V gene lookup returns CDR1 SGHNT and CDR2 YYREEE (reference sequence).

The chain carries TRBV7-9 and TRBJ2-7; TRBD1 matches 8 bases. Germline V gene lookup returns CDR1 SEHNR and CDR2 FQNEAQ (reference sequence). The CDR3 spans 14 residues. V lost 6 bases and J lost 4; bases outside the gene matches: 8. CDR3 DNA: TGTGCCAGCAGGCCCGGGACAGGCATTTACGAGCAGTACTTC. Its protein product is CASRPGTGIYEQYF.

This clone was detected once. The rearrangement uses TRBV2 and TRBJ1-4, with D maybe TRBD1 (5 bases). Trimming pared 7 bases from V and 2 bases from J, leaving 11 bases between. CDR1 is SNHLY, CDR2 FYNNEI, per germline. CDR3 length: 14 amino acids. CDR3 sequence reads: CASNRLTTNEKLFF. The DNA of the CDR3 is TGTGCCAGCAACAGGTTGACGACTAATGAAAAACTGTTTTTT.

This sequence joins TRBV7-6 and TRBJ1-2; TRBD1 matches 7 bases. The germline gives CDR1 SGHVS, CDR2 FNYEAQ. V dropped 5 bases and J dropped 1; count of bases not matched to a gene: 7. The CDR3 is 15 amino acids. The CDR3 spells CASSVIGTDNYGYTF. As DNA, the CDR3 is TGTGCCAGCAGCGTAATCGGGACAGATAACTATGGCTACACCTTC.